The source of this TCR beta chain is a study of T-cell reconstitution after alpha-beta-depleted transplantation in children. Study-wide findings and caveats: A year post-transplant, T-cell counts and diversity derived mostly from newly produced T cells.

Unique molecular identifiers were used to barcode this TCRbeta library. TCRdb used MiXCR to reprocess the PCR reads, holding one entry per CDR3 protein. The sample records about 490,000 distinct CDR3 sequences, roughly a tenth being singletons. From germline, CDR1 is SQVTM and CDR2 ANQGSEA. The CDR3 length is 14 residues. V lost 7 bases to trimming and J lost 5 bases; unmatched junction nucleotides: 7. This clonotype has at least ten counts. What it recognizes is unknown. This clonotype was sampled from a child aged 2 to 10 with inherited bone marrow failure, due to receive a stem cell transplant. The V and J genes are TRBV29-1 and TRBJ2-1, with TRBD2 identical over 11 bases. This sample comprised PBMCs, obtained before TCRalphabeta/CD19-depleted stem cell transplant. The CDR3 spells CSGQGTSGNNEQFF. The CDR3, as DNA: TGCAGCGGGCAGGGGACTAGCGGAAACAATGAGCAGTTCTTC.